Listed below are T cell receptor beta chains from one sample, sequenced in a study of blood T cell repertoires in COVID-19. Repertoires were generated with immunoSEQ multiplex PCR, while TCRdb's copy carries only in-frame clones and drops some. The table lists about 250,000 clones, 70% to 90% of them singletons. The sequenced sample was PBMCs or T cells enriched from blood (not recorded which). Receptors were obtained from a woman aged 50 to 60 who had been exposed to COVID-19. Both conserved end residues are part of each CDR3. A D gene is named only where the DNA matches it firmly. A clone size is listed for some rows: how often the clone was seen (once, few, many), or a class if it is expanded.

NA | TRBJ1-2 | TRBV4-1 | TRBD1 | CASSQEGTGSSYGYTF | TGCGCCAGCAGCCAAGAAGGGACAGGGTCTAGCTATGGCTACACCTTC
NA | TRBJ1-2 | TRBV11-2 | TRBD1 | CASSLGWDRANYGYTF | TGTGCCAGCAGCCTAGGGTGGGACAGGGCTAACTATGGCTACACCTTC
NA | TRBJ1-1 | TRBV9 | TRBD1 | CASSLLGQGRAFF | TGTGCCAGCTCCCTCCTAGGACAGGGCAGAGCTTTCTTT
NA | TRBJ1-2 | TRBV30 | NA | CAGGPLARGYTF | TGTGCCGGAGGGCCGCTGGCTAGGGGCTACACCTTC
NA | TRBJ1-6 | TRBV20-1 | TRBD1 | CSASGGQGVNSPLHF | TGCAGTGCTAGTGGCGGACAGGGAGTTAATTCACCCCTCCACTTT
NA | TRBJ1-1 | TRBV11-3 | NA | CASSSTLRGSLMNTEAFF | TGTGCCAGCAGCTCTACGCTGAGAGGCTCTCTTATGAACACTGAAGCTTTCTTT
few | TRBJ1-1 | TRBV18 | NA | CASSPLAGTEAFF | TGTGCCAGCTCACCCTTAGCGGGGACTGAAGCTTTCTTT
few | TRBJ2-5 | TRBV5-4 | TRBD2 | CASSLGSSGGTETQYF | TGTGCCAGCAGCTTGGGATCCAGCGGGGGGACGGAGACCCAGTACTTC
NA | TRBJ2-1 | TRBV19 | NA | CASSTGYNEQFF | TGTGCCAGTAGTACAGGGTACAATGAGCAGTTCTTC
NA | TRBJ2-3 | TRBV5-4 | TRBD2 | CASKPSGAGNTDTQYF | TGTGCCAGCAAACCCTCAGGAGCGGGGAACACAGATACGCAGTATTTT
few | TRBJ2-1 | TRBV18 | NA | CASSRLPGYPGSNEQFF | TGTGCCAGCTCCCGCCTACCGGGCTACCCGGGGTCCAATGAGCAGTTCTTC
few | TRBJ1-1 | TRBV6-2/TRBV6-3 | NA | CASSYRPGNTEAFF | TGTGCCAGCAGTTACCGTCCAGGCAACACTGAAGCTTTCTTT
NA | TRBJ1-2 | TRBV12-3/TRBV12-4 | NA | CASSSQGLYGYTF | TGTGCCAGCAGTTCTCAGGGTCTCTATGGCTACACCTTC
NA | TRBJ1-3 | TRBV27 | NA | CASSLRGGGNTIYF | TGTGCCAGCAGTTTAAGGGGGGGAGGAAACACCATATATTTT
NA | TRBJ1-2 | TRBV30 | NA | CAWRGLGDYGYTF | TGTGCCTGGAGGGGACTGGGAGACTATGGCTACACCTTC
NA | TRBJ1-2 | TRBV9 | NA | CASSTGYGYTF | TGTGCCAGCAGCACGGGCTATGGCTACACCTTC
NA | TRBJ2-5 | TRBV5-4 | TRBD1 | CASSLKEGGLGETQYF | TGTGCCAGCAGCCTAAAGGAAGGGGGCTTGGGGGAGACCCAGTACTTC
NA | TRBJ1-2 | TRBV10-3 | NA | CAISDRQGDYGYTF | TGTGCCATCAGTGACAGGCAAGGGGACTATGGCTACACCTTC
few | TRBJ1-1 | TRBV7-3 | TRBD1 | CASSRTGEMTEAFF | TGTGCCAGCAGCAGAACAGGGGAGATGACTGAAGCTTTCTTT
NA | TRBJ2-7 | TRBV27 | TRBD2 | CASSTTLSGGREQYF | TGTGCCAGCAGTACCACTCTGTCGGGGGGTCGCGAGCAGTACTTC
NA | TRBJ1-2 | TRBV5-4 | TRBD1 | CASSRTGTAWGYTF | TGTGCCAGCAGTCGGACCGGGACAGCTTGGGGCTACACCTTC
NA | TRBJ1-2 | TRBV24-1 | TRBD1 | CATSDLDRTYGYTF | TGTGCCACCAGTGACTTGGACAGGACCTATGGCTACACCTTC
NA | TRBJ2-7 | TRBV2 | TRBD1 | CASSVTGQSYEQYF | TGTGCCAGCAGTGTGACGGGACAGTCCTACGAGCAGTACTTC
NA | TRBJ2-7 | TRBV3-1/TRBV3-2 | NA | CASSQALREQYF | TGTGCCAGCAGCCAAGCGTTGCGCGAGCAGTACTTC
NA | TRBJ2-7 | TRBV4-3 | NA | CASSQDRNRGGGQYF | TGCGCCAGCAGCCAAGATAGGAACAGGGGGGGAGGGCAGTACTTC
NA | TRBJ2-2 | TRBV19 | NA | CASRHDRNTGELFF | TGTGCCAGTCGACATGACCGGAACACCGGGGAGCTGTTTTTT
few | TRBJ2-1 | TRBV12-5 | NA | CASGLVRQNNEQFF | TGTGCTAGTGGTTTGGTACGACAGAACAATGAGCAGTTCTTC
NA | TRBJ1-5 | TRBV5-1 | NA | CASSLDGGNQPQHF | TGCGCCAGCAGCTTGGACGGGGGCAATCAGCCCCAGCATTTT
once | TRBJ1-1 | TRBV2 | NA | CASSVETFRTFF | TGTGCCAGCAGTGTTGAGACATTTCGAACTTTCTTT
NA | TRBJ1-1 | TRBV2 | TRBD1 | CAGQGTFGSEAFF | TGTGCCGGACAGGGGACTTTTGGCAGTGAAGCTTTCTTT
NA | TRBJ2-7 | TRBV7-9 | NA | CASSNGEQYF | TGTGCCAGCTCGAACGGGGAGCAGTACTTC
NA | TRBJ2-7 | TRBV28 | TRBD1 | CASTRRRGQGAAEQYF | TGTGCCAGCACTCGACGCCGGGGACAGGGGGCAGCCGAGCAGTACTTC
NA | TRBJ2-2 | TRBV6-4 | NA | CASSDEVQAKLFF | TGTGCCAGCAGTGATGAAGTCCAGGCCAAGCTGTTTTTT
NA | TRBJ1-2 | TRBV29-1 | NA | CSVDVLGLSSGYTF | TGCAGCGTTGATGTACTGGGGCTTTCATCTGGCTACACCTTC
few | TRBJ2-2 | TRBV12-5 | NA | CASGFKAGDTGELFF | TGTGCTAGTGGTTTTAAGGCAGGGGATACCGGGGAGCTGTTTTTT
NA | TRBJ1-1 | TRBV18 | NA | CASSYKQGNTEAFF | TGTGCCAGCTCATACAAACAGGGGAACACTGAAGCTTTCTTT
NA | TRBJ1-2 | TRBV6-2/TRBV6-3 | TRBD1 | CASSNSGQGRVGYTF | TGTGCCAGCAGTAACTCGGGACAGGGACGAGTTGGCTACACCTTC
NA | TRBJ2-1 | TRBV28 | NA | CASLTLGGGNNEQFF | TGTGCCAGCCTCACCCTGGGAGGGGGGAACAATGAGCAGTTCTTC
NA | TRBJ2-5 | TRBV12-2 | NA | CASRLVTGGQETQYF | TGTGCAAGTCGCTTAGTGACCGGGGGCCAAGAGACCCAGTACTTC
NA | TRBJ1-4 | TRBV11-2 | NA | CASSVQGRWANEKLFF | TGTGCCAGCAGCGTACAGGGAAGATGGGCTAATGAAAAACTGTTTTTT
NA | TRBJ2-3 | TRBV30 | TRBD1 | CAWSKEGQAFTDTQYF | TGTGCCTGGAGTAAGGAGGGACAGGCTTTCACAGATACGCAGTATTTT
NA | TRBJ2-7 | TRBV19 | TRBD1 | CASSSSPRDRGPYEQYF | TGTGCCAGTAGTTCCTCTCCCCGGGACAGGGGCCCCTACGAGCAGTACTTC
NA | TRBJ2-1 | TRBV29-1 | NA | CSVVGTAYNEQFF | TGCAGCGTTGTGGGCACCGCCTACAATGAGCAGTTCTTC
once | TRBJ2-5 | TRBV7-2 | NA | CASSFPGGRETQYF | TGTGCCAGCAGCTTCCCCGGGGGGCGGGAGACCCAGTACTTC
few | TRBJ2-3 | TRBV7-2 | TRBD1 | CASSSIGGSVSGVDTQYF | TGTGCCAGCAGCTCCATAGGGGGCTCTGTCTCGGGCGTAGATACGCAGTATTTT
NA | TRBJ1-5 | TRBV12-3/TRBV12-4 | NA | CASSLGLQPQHF | TGTGCCAGCAGCTTAGGTCTTCAGCCCCAGCATTTT
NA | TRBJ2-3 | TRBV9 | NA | CASSVARSDTQYF | TGTGCCAGCAGCGTAGCGAGGAGTGATACGCAGTATTTT
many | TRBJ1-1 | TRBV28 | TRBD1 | CASRPGGSTEAFF | TGTGCCAGCAGACCAGGGGGGAGCACTGAAGCTTTCTTT
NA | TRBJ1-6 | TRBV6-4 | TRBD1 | CASSHRGSPLHF | TGTGCCAGCAGTCACAGGGGTTCACCCCTCCACTTT